This record concerns one TCR beta chain sequence. Its matching antigen is unknown. The sample comes from a study of shared clonotypes between healthy human individuals. Study conclusions and caveats: Larger estimated richness was generally seen in naive subsets than in memory subsets.

The data were produced by immunoSEQ multiplex PCR, yet TCRdb's version contains in-frame clones alone and is incomplete. In the table there are over 2 million clones, 85% to 95% of which are singletons. Trimming took 5 bases from V and 5 from J; bases not matched to a gene: 6. The CDR3 has 16 amino acids. Germline V gene sequence: CDR1 SGHTA, CDR2 FQGNSA. The chain is built from TRBV7-2 and TRBJ2-3, with 14 nucleotides matching TRBD2. The clonotype originates from a man younger than 35 in good health. Some clones in this sample may be carry-over from other donors' samples. The source material was naive CD4+ T cells from PBMCs. As to subset: CD45RA+ positively selected. The CDR3 sequence is CASSPGLAGVLDTQYF. CDR3 in DNA: TGTGCCAGCAGCCCGGGACTAGCGGGAGTACTAGATACGCAGTATTTT.